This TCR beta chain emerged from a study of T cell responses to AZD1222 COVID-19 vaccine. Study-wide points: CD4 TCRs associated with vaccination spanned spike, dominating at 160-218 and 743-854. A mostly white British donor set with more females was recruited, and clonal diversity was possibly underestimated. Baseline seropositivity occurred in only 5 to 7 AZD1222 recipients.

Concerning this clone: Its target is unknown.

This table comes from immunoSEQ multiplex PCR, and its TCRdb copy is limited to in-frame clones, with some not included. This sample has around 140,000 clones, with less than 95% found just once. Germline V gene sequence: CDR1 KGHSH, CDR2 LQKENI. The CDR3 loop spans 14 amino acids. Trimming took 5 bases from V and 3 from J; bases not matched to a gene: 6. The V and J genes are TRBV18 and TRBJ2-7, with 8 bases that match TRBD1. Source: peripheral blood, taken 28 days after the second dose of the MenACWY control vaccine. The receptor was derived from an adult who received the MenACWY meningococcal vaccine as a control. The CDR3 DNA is TGTGCCAGCTCAGCCGGGACAGGTCTCTACGAGCAGTACTTC. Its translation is CASSAGTGLYEQYF.